These 25 T cell receptor beta chains came from one sample sequenced in a study of blood T cell repertoires in COVID-19. Assay: immunoSEQ multiplex PCR; the TCRdb copy retains only in-frame clones and omits some. The table has around 200,000 clones, about four fifths seen once. The sequenced sample consisted of peripheral blood. The source of these receptors is a woman aged 50 to 60 with acute or convalescent COVID-19.

The chain links TRBV3-1 (or the pseudogene TRBV3-2) to TRBJ2-5; 9 nucleotides line up with TRBD2. J gave up 4 bases and V 5 bases, and 11 bases lay outside the gene matches. Germline V lookup: CDR1 LGHDT, CDR2 YNNKEL (reference sequence). The CDR3 sequence is 16 residues long. DNA of the CDR3: TGTGCCAGCAGCTCCCGTGCTAGCGGGAATGGAGAGACCCAGTACTTC. It specifies CASSSRASGNGETQYF.

The rearrangement uses TRBV7-7 and TRBJ2-7; 13 bases align to TRBD2. The CDR3 has 15 amino acids. The trim removed 5 bases at V and 2 bases at J, leaving 3 bases unmatched. CDR1 is SSHAT, CDR2 FNYEAQ, per germline (reference sequence). CDR3 region: CASSLGLAGAYEQYF. CDR3 DNA: TGTGCCAGCAGCCTCGGACTAGCGGGAGCCTACGAGCAGTACTTC.

This sequence joins TRBV7-2 and TRBJ2-1, with 12 bases aligning to TRBD1. Per the germline V gene, CDR1 is SGHTA and CDR2 is FQGNSA. The CDR3 totals 17 residues. V was clipped by 5 bases and J by 7 bases; unmatched bases: 12. This CDR3 reads CASSRVKGQGALNEQFF. CDR3 nucleotides: TGTGCCAGCAGCCGCGTAAAGGGACAGGGGGCATTGAATGAGCAGTTCTTC.

The rearrangement joins TRBV28 to TRBJ2-7; 8 bases fit TRBD1. Germline V lookup: CDR1 MDHEN, CDR2 SYDVKM. The CDR3 covers 14 residues. The trim removed 2 bases at V and 3 bases at J, leaving 3 bases unmatched. DNA of the CDR3: TGTGCCAGCAGTTTAGATGGGACAGGCTACGAGCAGTACTTC. Residues: CASSLDGTGYEQYF. The whole variable domain, remainder taken from reference TRBV28 and TRBJ2-7, is DVKVTQSSRYLVKRTGEKVFLECVQDMDHENMFWYRQDPGLGLRLIYFSYDVKMKEKGDIPEGYSVSREKKERFSLILESASTNQTSMYLCASSLDGTGYEQYFGPGTRLTVT.

The chain combines TRBV5-4 with TRBJ2-5; 9 bases are a match to TRBD2. The CDR3 sequence is 15 residues long. Germline V gene lookup returns CDR1 SGHNT and CDR2 YYREEE (reference sequence). The junction had 7 bases not matched to a gene; V was cut back by 5 bases and J by 2 bases. This CDR3 is CASRPGLAQQETQYF. DNA of the CDR3: TGTGCCAGCAGACCAGGACTAGCGCAACAAGAGACCCAGTACTTC.

The chain recombines TRBV7-3 with TRBJ2-7; D possibly corresponds to TRBD1 (5 bases). The CDR3 contains 15 residues. Trimming cost V 5 bases and J 2 bases, with 16 bases left between them. Germline CDR1 is SGHTA and CDR2 is FQGTGA. CDR3: CASSPGTGPTYEQYF. The CDR3 region has the DNA TGTGCCAGCAGCCCCGGAACAGGACCTACCTACGAGCAGTACTTC. Drawing the rest from reference TRBV7-3 and TRBJ2-7, the complete variable domain is GAGVSQTPSNKVTEKGKYVELRCDPISGHTALYWYRQSLGQGPEFLIYFQGTGAADDSGLPNDRFFAVRPEGSVSTLKIQRTERGDSAVYLCASSPGTGPTYEQYFGPGTRLTVT.

The rearrangement uses TRBV5-4 and TRBJ2-4, with a weak D call TRBD2 (6 bases). CDR1 SGHNT and CDR2 YYREEE come from the germline V gene (reference sequence). This CDR3 has 16 residues. Trimming stripped 0 bases from V and 1 base from J, with 11 bases between. The CDR3 DNA sequence: TGTGCCAGCAGCTTGGCGGGAGTGGTGGCCAAAAACATTCAGTACTTC. Residues: CASSLAGVVAKNIQYF. The variable domain in full, with the rest retrieved from reference TRBV5-4 and TRBJ2-4, is ETGVTQSPTHLIKTRGQQVTLRCSSQSGHNTVSWYQQALGQGPQFIFQYYREEENGRGNFPPRFSGLQFPNYSSELNVNALELDDSALYLCASSLAGVVAKNIQYFGAGTRLSVL.

This chain connects TRBV6-2 or TRBV6-3 to TRBJ1-2, with 8 nucleotides matching TRBD1. The CDR3 is made up of 15 amino acids. Losses at the gene ends were 2 bases for V and 4 bases for J; bases not matched to a gene: 6. Germline CDR1 MNHEY, CDR2 SVGEGT. As DNA, the CDR3 is TGTGCCAGCAGTTACCGGACAGGGAACCTCTATGGCTACACCTTC. Amino acid sequence: CASSYRTGNLYGYTF.

This chain uses TRBV28 with TRBJ2-7; D may be TRBD1 (5 bases). Deletions cut 3 bases from V and 4 bases from J, with 22 bases between. Germline CDR1 and CDR2: MDHEN and SYDVKM. CDR3 length: 17 residues. The CDR3 nucleotides are TGTGCCAGCAGTTTTAACAGGTGGGGCAGGGAACAATACGAGCAGTACTTC. This sequence encodes CASSFNRWGREQYEQYF.

The chain carries TRBV5-6 and TRBJ2-1, with D unclear. V was shortened by 4 bases and J by 0 bases, with 14 bases between the two germline ends. The CDR3 loop spans 16 amino acids. Germline values: CDR1 SGHDT, CDR2 YYEEEE. The CDR3 is CASSIASESSYNEQFF. CDR3 in DNA: TGTGCCAGCAGCATAGCCTCTGAGAGCTCCTACAATGAGCAGTTCTTC.

This CDR3 reads CASSLDKTGSSGNTIYF. CDR3 nucleotide sequence: TGTGCCAGCAGCTTAGACAAGACAGGCAGCTCTGGAAACACCATATATTTT. This chain links TRBV7-9 with TRBJ1-3; D may be TRBD1 (6 bases). V was cut by 1 base and J by 0 bases, with 13 bases left in between. Germline assignment: CDR1 SEHNR and CDR2 FQNEAQ (reference sequence). The CDR3 is 17 amino acids.

This chain uses TRBV5-4 with TRBJ2-1; the match to TRBD2 covers 7 bases. The CDR3 contains 16 residues. The junction had 9 bases not matched to a gene; V was cut back by 4 bases and J by 2 bases. Germline CDR1 reads SGHNT; CDR2 reads YYREEE (reference sequence). The CDR3 DNA reads TGTGCCAGCAGCCCCCGGGGGACTAACCCCTACAATGAGCAGTTCTTC. Translated, it gives CASSPRGTNPYNEQFF.

The J gene is TRBJ2-2, the V gene TRBV29-1, with 9 bases fitting TRBD1. The CDR3 is made up of 16 amino acids. Germline lookup yields CDR1 SQVTM and CDR2 ANQGSEA. V shed 6 bases, J shed 8 bases, and the junction held 16 bases outside the gene matches. The CDR3 sequence is CSVGTGTGNLGGELFF. The CDR3 DNA is TGCAGCGTGGGAACCGGGACAGGGAACCTCGGGGGGGAGCTGTTTTTT.

The chain uses TRBV19 and TRBJ2-2; 8 bases map to TRBD1. The CDR3 contains 15 residues. Germline trimming cut 5 bases from V and 9 bases from J; bases unmatched to any gene: 11. Germline V CDR1 and CDR2: LNHDA, SQIVND (reference sequence). The CDR3 DNA follows: TGTGCCAGTAGTCCTCGGACAGGGAGGCGCAGGGAGCTGTTTTTT. This gives the protein CASSPRTGRRRELFF.

V usage is TRBV20-1 and J usage is TRBJ2-3; D unclear. The CDR3 totals 14 residues. Germline V gene sequence: CDR1 DFQATT, CDR2 SNEGSKA (reference sequence). V shed 3 bases and J shed 5 bases, with 15 bases lying between them. CDR3 in DNA: TGCAGTGCTAGTTCTAGGAAAGTCAGAGATACGCAGTATTTT. Residues: CSASSRKVRDTQYF.

This clone was counted a few times. In nucleotides, the CDR3 is TGTGCCACCAGTGCCCTAGGCAGGGGTTACCAAGAGACCCAGTACTTC. Residues: CATSALGRGYQETQYF. The chain has TRBV24-1 and TRBJ2-5; D might be TRBD1 (6 bases). CDR1 and CDR2 (germline): KGHDR, SFDVKD. The CDR3 covers 16 residues. V lost 5 bases to trimming and J lost 0 bases, with 15 bases between them.

The chain employs TRBV2 and TRBJ1-1; D uncertain. The CDR3 loop spans 15 amino acids. Germline CDR1 SNHLY, CDR2 FYNNEI. Between the trimmed V and J ends, which lost 6 bases and 0 bases, there was a span of 14 bases. CDR3 sequence (DNA): TGTGCCAGCAGACACACAGCTTACTTGAACACTGAAGCTTTCTTT. It encodes CASRHTAYLNTEAFF.

This clone came up a few times. The chain is built from TRBV5-1 and TRBJ1-1; a possible D gene is TRBD1 (5 bases). Trimming stripped 4 bases from V and 0 bases from J, with 10 bases between. Germline CDR1 reads SGHRS; CDR2 reads YFSETQ. There are 14 residues in the CDR3. The CDR3 sequence: CASSTGTVNTEAFF. Here the CDR3 DNA reads TGCGCCAGCAGCACCGGGACTGTGAACACTGAAGCTTTCTTT.

V usage is TRBV4-2 and J usage is TRBJ1-6; possible D gene TRBD1, 6 bases. V lost 0 bases and J 7 bases, leaving 13 bases between the germline ends. This CDR3 has 16 residues. CDR1 is LGHNA and CDR2 is YNFKEQ in the germline V gene. The CDR3 protein is CASSQDLGARNSPLHF. The CDR3 nucleotides read TGTGCCAGCAGCCAAGATCTGGGGGCGAGAAATTCACCCCTCCACTTT.

V gene TRBV10-1 combines with J gene TRBJ2-3; D gene ambiguous. Trimming stripped 4 bases from V and 0 bases from J, with 8 bases between. Germline V gene lookup returns CDR1 WNHNN and CDR2 SYGVQD (reference sequence). The CDR3 runs 14 residues. The CDR3 loop reads CASSVGGSTDTQYF. The CDR3 DNA sequence: TGCGCCAGCAGTGTCGGCGGAAGCACAGATACGCAGTATTTT.

This clone appeared once. The V call is TRBV7-9, the J call TRBJ1-3; D unresolved. The V end was cut by 6 bases, the J end by 7 bases, with 13 bases between. CDR3 length: 13 residues. CDR1 SEHNR and CDR2 FQNEAQ come from the germline V gene (reference sequence). The CDR3 nucleotides are TGTGCCAGCAGATACGGGGTGGGGAACACCATATATTTT. This encodes CASRYGVGNTIYF.

This chain links TRBV19 with TRBJ2-3, with 8 bases aligning to TRBD1. Trimming removed 5 bases from V and 3 bases from J; junction bases left unmatched: 7. The CDR3 is made up of 15 amino acids. In germline, CDR1 is LNHDA, CDR2 SQIVND (reference sequence). CDR3 nucleotides: TGTGCCAGTAGTCCCCGACAGGGGATGACAGATACGCAGTATTTT. As protein: CASSPRQGMTDTQYF.

This chain uses TRBV29-1 with TRBJ2-1; 8 nucleotides agree with TRBD1. This CDR3 comprises 14 residues. V shed 7 bases, J shed 7 bases, and the junction held 12 bases outside the gene matches. The V gene's germline CDR1 is SQVTM and CDR2 ANQGSEA. The CDR3 region has the DNA TGCAGCGCTTATGGGGCAGGGGGCCATAATGAGCAGTTCTTC. Translated: CSAYGAGGHNEQFF.

The chain links TRBV25-1 to TRBJ2-7; the match to TRBD1 covers 8 bases. The CDR3 is 17 residues long. Trimming at V came to 4 bases and at J to 1 base, leaving 12 bases not matched to a gene. CDR1 is MGHDK, CDR2 SYGVNS, per germline. The CDR3 is CASSAPWRQGRSYEQYF. DNA of the CDR3: TGTGCCAGCAGTGCCCCGTGGCGACAGGGGAGATCCTACGAGCAGTACTTC.

The gene calls are TRBV5-1 and TRBJ2-1; D gene uncertain. The V gene lost 0 bases and the J gene lost 7 bases, with 11 bases spanning the gap. The CDR3 sequence is 14 residues long. Germline V gene sequence: CDR1 SGHRS, CDR2 YFSETQ. The CDR3 DNA follows: TGCGCCAGCAGCTTGGAGAGACTTGATAATGAGCAGTTCTTC. Protein product: CASSLERLDNEQFF.